The 17 T cell receptor beta chains presented below share a single source sample, sequenced in a study of PD-L1 blockade in urothelial cancer. TCRdb keeps only in-frame clones here, not all; method: immunoSEQ multiplex PCR. This table has 50,000 to 55,000 clones, 70% to 80% appearing once. This material consisted of PBMCs, taken around atezolizumab (anti-PD-L1) treatment. These receptor sequences come from a man between 65 and 85 years old with urothelial cancer.

CDR3 sequence (DNA): TGTGCCAGCAGTATATCCAAGGCGGTCGTAAACATTCAGTACTTC. The encoded protein is CASSISKAVVNIQYF. The chain couples TRBV6-1 to TRBJ2-4; D is ambiguous. Germline V CDR1 and CDR2: MNHNS, SASEGT. CDR3 length: 15 residues. With 5 bases removed from V and 6 bases from J, the gap between germline ends came to 17 bases.

This chain joins TRBV6-5 and TRBJ1-1; maybe TRBD1 (5 bases). The CDR3 is 13 amino acids. Germline assignment: CDR1 MNHEY and CDR2 SVGAGI. V gave up 6 bases and J gave up 5 bases, with 13 bases separating them. CDR3 sequence reads: CASRTGGETEAFF. The DNA for the CDR3 is TGTGCCAGCAGGACTGGGGGGGAGACTGAAGCTTTCTTT.

This sequence joins TRBV5-5 and TRBJ2-7; perhaps TRBD1 as D (5 bases). Trimming pared 0 bases from V and 2 bases from J, leaving 12 bases between. The CDR3 runs to 15 residues. Germline-derived CDR1 and CDR2 are SGHKS and YYEKEE (reference sequence). The CDR3 protein is CASSLVQGMTYEQYF. As DNA, the CDR3 is TGTGCCAGCAGCTTGGTCCAGGGTATGACCTACGAGCAGTACTTC. Full variable domain (rest looked up from reference TRBV5-5 and TRBJ2-7): DAGVTQSPTHLIKTRGQQVTLRCSPISGHKSVSWYQQVLGQGPQFIFQYYEKEERGRGNFPDRFSARQFPNYSSELNVNALLLGDSALYLCASSLVQGMTYEQYFGPGTRLTVT.

This sequence joins TRBV7-9 and TRBJ2-5, with a tentative D call TRBD2 (6 bases). The CDR3 is made up of 15 amino acids. Germline V CDR1 and CDR2: SEHNR, FQNEAQ (reference sequence). V lost 1 base and J 5 bases, leaving 14 bases between the germline ends. This CDR3 reads CASSLGGLSKETQYF. The CDR3 DNA sequence: TGTGCCAGCAGCTTAGGGGGACTCTCCAAGGAGACCCAGTACTTC.

The V call is TRBV6-5, the J call TRBJ2-1; the match to TRBD2 covers 7 bases. The CDR3 extends over 13 amino acids. CDR1 is MNHEY, CDR2 SVGAGI, per germline. The J segment lost 13 bases and the V segment lost 6 bases, leaving 12 bases of the junction unmatched. CDR3 nucleotide sequence: TGTGCCAGCAGCTACGGAGGAGGACTAGACCAGTTCTTC. Protein: CASSYGGGLDQFF.

The J gene is TRBJ1-1, the V gene TRBV7-9; no clear D gene. The germline V gene encodes CDR1 SEHNR and CDR2 FQNEAQ (reference sequence). The CDR3 runs 13 residues. The V gene lost 6 bases and the J gene lost 4 bases, with 12 bases spanning the gap. CDR3 loop: CASSYRGRTEAFF. The DNA of the CDR3 is TGTGCCAGCAGTTACCGAGGGCGCACTGAAGCTTTCTTT.

This clone was seen a handful of times. The CDR3 sequence: CASGGQPQHF. CDR3 DNA sequence: TGTGCTAGTGGTGGCCAGCCCCAGCATTTT. The chain has TRBV12-5 and TRBJ1-5; D gene uncertain. V lost 5 bases and J 7 bases, leaving 3 bases between the germline ends. Germline lookup yields CDR1 LGHNT and CDR2 FRNRAP. The CDR3 runs to 10 residues.

This rearrangement joins TRBV5-1 to TRBJ2-5, with 8 bases matching TRBD2. Germline V gene sequence: CDR1 SGHRS, CDR2 YFSETQ. CDR3 size: 14 residues. The trim removed 5 bases at V and 3 bases at J, leaving 6 bases unmatched. The chain's CDR3 is CASRPSGGKETQYF. The CDR3 bases are TGCGCCAGCAGACCAAGCGGGGGAAAAGAGACCCAGTACTTC.

This clone was observed once. The chain uses TRBV2 and TRBJ2-5, with 14 bases aligning to TRBD2. Germline V lookup: CDR1 SNHLY, CDR2 FYNNEI. Unmatched junction bases numbered 4, after V lost 4 bases and J lost 6 bases. This CDR3 has 15 amino acids. This CDR3 reads CASSGTSGGTKTQYF. Written as DNA, the CDR3 is TGTGCCAGCAGTGGGACTAGCGGGGGGACGAAGACCCAGTACTTC.

The CDR3 reads CASSLSSSSSYNEQFF. DNA for the CDR3: TGTGCCAGCAGTTTATCGAGCTCGAGCTCCTACAATGAGCAGTTCTTC. This chain links TRBV27 with TRBJ2-1, with D uncertain. This CDR3 has 16 amino acids. V was pared by 0 bases and J by 0 bases, with 9 bases between. CDR1 is MNHEY, CDR2 SMNVEV, per germline (reference sequence).

This chain joins TRBV9 and TRBJ2-4, with TRBD2 matching over 8 bases. CDR1 and CDR2 (germline): SGDLS, YYNGEE. Germline trimming cut 3 bases from V and 4 bases from J; bases unmatched to any gene: 0. CDR3 length: 13 amino acids. CDR3 protein: CASSGGGKNIQYF. In DNA, the CDR3 is TGTGCCAGCAGCGGCGGGGGGAAAAACATTCAGTACTTC. Looking up the rest from reference TRBV9 and TRBJ2-4 gives the full variable domain: DSGVTQTPKHLITATGQRVTLRCSPRSGDLSVYWYQQSLDQGLQFLIQYYNGEERAKGNILERFSAQQFPDLHSELNLSSLELGDSALYFCASSGGGKNIQYFGAGTRLSVL.

The rearrangement links TRBV10-2 to TRBJ1-6; the match to TRBD1 covers 8 bases. The CDR3 loop spans 16 amino acids. Germline CDR1 WSHSY, CDR2 SAAADI. J gave up 7 bases and V 3 bases, and 8 bases lay outside the gene matches. The CDR3 loop is CASSERAGGFNSPLHF. The CDR3 DNA reads TGCGCCAGCAGTGAACGGGCAGGGGGCTTCAATTCACCCCTCCACTTT.

This rearrangement joins TRBV7-2 to TRBJ2-2; TRBD2 aligns across 12 bases. The CDR3 totals 19 residues. The germline CDR1 and CDR2 sequences are SGHTA and FQGNSA. The trim removed 3 bases at V and 0 bases at J, leaving 8 bases unmatched. The chain's CDR3 is CASSFTSGRFSSNTGELFF. In nucleotides, the CDR3 is TGTGCCAGCAGCTTTACTAGCGGGAGGTTTTCGTCGAACACCGGGGAGCTGTTTTTT.

V is TRBV18 and J is TRBJ1-2; TRBD1 aligns across 7 bases. After removal of 3 bases from V and 10 bases from J, the junction contained 8 bases not matched to a gene. The germline V gene encodes CDR1 KGHSH and CDR2 LQKENI. CDR3 length: 13 amino acids. In DNA, the CDR3 is TGTGCCAGCTCACCCCAACCAGAGGGGGCCTACACCTTC. Translating it yields CASSPQPEGAYTF.

J is TRBJ2-2 and V is TRBV2; TRBD1 matches 9 bases. V shed 6 bases and J 3 bases; nucleotides not matched to a gene: 5. The CDR3 has 15 residues. The V gene's germline CDR1 is SNHLY and CDR2 FYNNEI. Here the CDR3 DNA reads TGTGCCAGCAGGATCCGGACAGGGGACACCGGGGAGCTGTTTTTT. Protein: CASRIRTGDTGELFF.

The genes are TRBV4-3 and TRBJ2-4; TRBD2 matches 8 bases. V lost 0 bases to trimming and J lost 8 bases; unmatched junction nucleotides: 9. The CDR3 contains 16 residues. Germline V gene data show CDR1 as LGHNA and CDR2 as YSLEER. CDR3 region: CASSQDRWRGADIQYF. As DNA, the CDR3 is TGCGCCAGCAGCCAAGATCGGTGGCGGGGGGCTGACATTCAGTACTTC.

This clone appeared once. V usage is TRBV25-1 and J usage is TRBJ2-5, with D possibly being TRBD1 (6 bases). The germline V gene has CDR1 MGHDK and CDR2 SYGVNS. V was trimmed by 6 bases and J by 5 bases, leaving 10 bases between them. The CDR3 consists of 12 residues. The DNA of the CDR3 is TGTGCCAGCAGCCGCAGGGGTGAGACCCAGTACTTC. The encoded protein is CASSRRGETQYF. Using reference TRBV25-1 and TRBJ2-5 for the parts outside the CDR3, the full variable domain is EADIYQTPRYLVIGTGKKITLECSQTMGHDKMYWYQQDPGMELHLIHYSYGVNSTEKGDLSSESTVSRIRTEHFPLTLESARPSHTSQYLCASSRRGETQYFGPGTRLLVL.